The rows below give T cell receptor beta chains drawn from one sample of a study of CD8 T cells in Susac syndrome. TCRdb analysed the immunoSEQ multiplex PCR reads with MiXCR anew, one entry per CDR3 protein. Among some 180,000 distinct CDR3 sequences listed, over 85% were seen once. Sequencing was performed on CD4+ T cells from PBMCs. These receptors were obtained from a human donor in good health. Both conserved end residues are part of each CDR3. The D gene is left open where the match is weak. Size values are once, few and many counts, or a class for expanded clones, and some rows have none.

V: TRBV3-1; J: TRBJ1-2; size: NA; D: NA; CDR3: CASSQDQGYTF; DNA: TGTGCCAGCAGCCAAGATCAGGGCTACACCTTC
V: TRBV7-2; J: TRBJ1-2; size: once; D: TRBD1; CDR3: CASSRDSYGYTF; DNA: TGTGCCAGCAGCAGGGACAGCTATGGCTACACCTTC
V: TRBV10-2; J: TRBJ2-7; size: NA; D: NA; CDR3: CASSRTGLEQYF; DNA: TGCGCCAGCAGTCGGACTGGTTTGGAGCAGTACTTC
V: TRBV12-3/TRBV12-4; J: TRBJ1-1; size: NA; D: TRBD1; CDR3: CASSLGQGKTEAFF; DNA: TGTGCCAGCAGTTTAGGACAGGGGAAGACTGAAGCTTTCTTT
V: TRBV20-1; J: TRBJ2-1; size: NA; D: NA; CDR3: CSAGENEQFF; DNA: TGCAGTGCTGGGGAAAATGAGCAGTTCTTC
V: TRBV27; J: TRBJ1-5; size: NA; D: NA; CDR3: CASSLNPWQPQHF; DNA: TGTGCCAGCAGTTTAAATCCGTGGCAGCCCCAGCATTTT
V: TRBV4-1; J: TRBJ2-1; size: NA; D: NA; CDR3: CASSPQLDSGGEQFF; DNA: TGCGCCAGCAGCCCGCAACTCGACAGTGGGGGTGAGCAGTTCTTC
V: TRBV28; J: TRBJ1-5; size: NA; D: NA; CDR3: CACRPTHYSNQPQHF; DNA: TGTGCCTGCCGGCCGACCCATTATAGCAATCAGCCCCAGCATTTT
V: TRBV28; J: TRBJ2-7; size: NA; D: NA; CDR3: CASSPRTPNAYEQYF; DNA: TGTGCCAGCAGTCCCCGGACCCCCAACGCTTACGAGCAGTACTTC
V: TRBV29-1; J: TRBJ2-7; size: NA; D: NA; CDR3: CSGSLGLTGRGGEQYF; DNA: TGCAGCGGAAGCCTTGGGTTAACGGGCAGGGGGGGAGAGCAGTACTTC
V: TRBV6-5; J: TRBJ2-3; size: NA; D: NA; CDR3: CASKEQGNTDTQYF; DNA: TGTGCCAGCAAGGAACAGGGCAACACAGATACGCAGTATTTT
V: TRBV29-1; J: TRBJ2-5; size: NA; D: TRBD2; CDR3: CSVVEGGMEETQYF; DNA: TGCAGCGTTGTAGAGGGAGGGATGGAAGAGACCCAGTACTTC
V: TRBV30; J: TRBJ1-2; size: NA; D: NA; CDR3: CAWSAQVNGYTF; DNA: TGTGCCTGGAGTGCGCAGGTCAATGGCTACACCTTC
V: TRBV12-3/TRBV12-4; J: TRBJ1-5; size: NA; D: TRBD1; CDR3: CASSQQGANQPQHF; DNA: TGTGCCAGCAGTCAGCAGGGGGCAAATCAGCCCCAGCATTTT
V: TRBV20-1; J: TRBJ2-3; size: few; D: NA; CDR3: CSARESTDTQYF; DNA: TGCAGTGCTAGAGAGAGCACAGATACGCAGTATTTT
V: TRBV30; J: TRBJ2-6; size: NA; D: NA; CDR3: CAWSPRLTGANVLTF; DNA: TGTGCCTGGAGTCCACGGTTGACTGGGGCCAACGTCCTGACTTTC
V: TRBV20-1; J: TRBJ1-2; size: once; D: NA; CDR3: CSARRQAANYGYTF; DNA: TGCAGTGCTAGAAGACAGGCCGCTAACTATGGCTACACCTTC
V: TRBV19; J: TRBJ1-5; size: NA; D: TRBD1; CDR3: CASKGQGASNQPQHF; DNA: TGTGCCAGTAAGGGACAGGGGGCTAGCAATCAGCCCCAGCATTTT
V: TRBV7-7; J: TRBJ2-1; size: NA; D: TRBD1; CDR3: CASSPGQSPGNEQFF; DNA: TGTGCCAGCAGCCCGGGACAGTCCCCCGGTAATGAGCAGTTCTTC
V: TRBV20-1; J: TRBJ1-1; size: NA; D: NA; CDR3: CSARDRQRREMNTEAFF; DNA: TGCAGTGCTAGAGATCGGCAGAGAAGAGAGATGAACACTGAAGCTTTCTTT
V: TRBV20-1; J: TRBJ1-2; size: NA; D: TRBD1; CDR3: CSARDTGVGYTF; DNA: TGCAGTGCTAGAGATACAGGGGTGGGCTACACCTTC
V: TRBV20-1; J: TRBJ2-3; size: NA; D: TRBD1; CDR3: CSARGGGTQYF; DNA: TGCAGTGCTAGAGGAGGGGGCACGCAGTATTTT
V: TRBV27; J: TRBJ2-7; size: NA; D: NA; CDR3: CASSSTSGGQWYEQYF; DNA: TGTGCCAGCAGTTCAACCTCGGGGGGACAGTGGTACGAGCAGTACTTC
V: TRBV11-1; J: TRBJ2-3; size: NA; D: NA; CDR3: CASSLDGRTDTQYF; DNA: TGTGCCAGCAGCTTGGACGGTCGCACAGATACGCAGTATTTT
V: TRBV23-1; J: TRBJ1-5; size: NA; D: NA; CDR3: CASSGRGNQPQHF; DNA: TGCGCCAGCAGCGGGCGAGGCAATCAGCCCCAGCATTTT
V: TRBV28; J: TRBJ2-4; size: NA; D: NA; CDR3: CASSLRSPRGTGVLYIQYF; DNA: TGTGCCAGCAGTTTACGCAGCCCCCGGGGCACGGGCGTATTGTACATTCAGTACTTC
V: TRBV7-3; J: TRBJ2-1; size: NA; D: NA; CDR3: CASSPTAAYSYNEQFF; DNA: TGTGCCAGCAGCCCCACAGCGGCATACTCCTACAATGAGCAGTTCTTC
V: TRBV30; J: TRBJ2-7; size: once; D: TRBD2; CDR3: CAWRAGLAGVTEQYF; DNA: TGTGCCTGGAGAGCCGGGCTAGCGGGAGTAACCGAGCAGTACTTC
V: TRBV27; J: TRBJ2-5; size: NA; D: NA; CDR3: CASRNWGRNQETQYF; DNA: TGTGCCAGCAGGAACTGGGGGCGCAATCAAGAGACCCAGTACTTC
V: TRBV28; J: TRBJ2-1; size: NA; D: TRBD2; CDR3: CASSLVGTRRAHEQFF; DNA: TGTGCCAGCAGTTTAGTTGGGACTAGGCGGGCCCATGAGCAGTTCTTC
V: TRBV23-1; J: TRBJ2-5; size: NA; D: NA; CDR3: CASSQSAAAGDETQYF; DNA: TGCGCCAGCAGTCAATCGGCCGCGGCAGGGGACGAGACCCAGTACTTC
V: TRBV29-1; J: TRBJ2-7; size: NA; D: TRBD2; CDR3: CSALGLAGGSSYEQYF; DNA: TGCAGCGCCCTGGGACTAGCGGGAGGTAGCTCCTACGAGCAGTACTTC
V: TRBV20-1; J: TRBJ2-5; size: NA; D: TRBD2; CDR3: CSARDRGRAKEGETQYF; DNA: TGCAGTGCTAGAGATAGAGGGAGGGCCAAGGAAGGAGAGACCCAGTACTTC
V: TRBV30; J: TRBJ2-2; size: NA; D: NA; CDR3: CAWSTRDMYGELFF; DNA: TGTGCCTGGAGTACACGGGATATGTACGGGGAGCTGTTTTTT
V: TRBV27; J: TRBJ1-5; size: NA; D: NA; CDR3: CASSVDMIRPQHF; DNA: TGTGCCAGCAGTGTCGACATGATACGGCCCCAGCATTTT
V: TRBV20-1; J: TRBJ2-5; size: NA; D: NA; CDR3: CSASNQETQYF; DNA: TGCAGTGCTAGTAACCAAGAGACCCAGTACTTC
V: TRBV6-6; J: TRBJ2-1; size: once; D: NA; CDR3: CASSPVVSTLGNEQFF; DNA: TGTGCCAGCAGTCCTGTGGTTTCCACTCTGGGGAATGAGCAGTTCTTC
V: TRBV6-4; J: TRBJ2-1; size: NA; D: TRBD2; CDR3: CAGAQRDIDEQFF; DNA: TGTGCCGGAGCTCAGCGGGATATCGATGAGCAGTTCTTC
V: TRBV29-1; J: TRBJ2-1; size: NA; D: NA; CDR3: CSVEVGSNEQFF; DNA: TGCAGCGTTGAAGTAGGTAGCAATGAGCAGTTCTTC
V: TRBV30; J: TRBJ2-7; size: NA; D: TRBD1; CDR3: CAGQGRAGGSYEQYF; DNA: TGTGCCGGACAGGGGCGGGCCGGGGGATCCTACGAGCAGTACTTC
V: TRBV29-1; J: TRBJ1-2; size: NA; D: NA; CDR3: CSVGEGVPGYTF; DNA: TGCAGCGTTGGGGAGGGGGTTCCTGGCTACACCTTC
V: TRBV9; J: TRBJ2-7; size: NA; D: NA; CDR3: CASSVEAHSYEQYF; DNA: TGTGCCAGCAGCGTAGAGGCACATTCCTACGAGCAGTACTTC
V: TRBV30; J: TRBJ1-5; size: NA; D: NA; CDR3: CAWSASFSNQPQHF; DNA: TGTGCCTGGAGCGCCTCCTTTAGCAATCAGCCCCAGCATTTT
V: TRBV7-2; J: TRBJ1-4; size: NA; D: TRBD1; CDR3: CASSRDRVGEKLFF; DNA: TGTGCCAGCAGCCGGGACAGGGTCGGGGAAAAACTGTTTTTT